These 5 T cell receptor beta chains originate from one sample sequenced in a study of blood T cell repertoires in COVID-19. TCRdb's copy holds only in-frame clones and misses some; the assay was immunoSEQ multiplex PCR. This sample has 250,000 to 300,000 clones, with over 80% found just once. Sequences were obtained from peripheral blood. These TCRs come from a woman in her 50s with COVID-19, enrolled during active disease.

This clone has more than one count but fewer than ten. The rearrangement links TRBV6-4 to TRBJ1-2; weak D call: TRBD1 (6 bases). V shed 2 bases and J shed 4 bases, with 14 bases lying between them. The germline CDR1 and CDR2 sequences are MRHNA and SNTAGT. There are 15 residues in the CDR3. This chain's CDR3 is CASSDGAGVGYGYTF. In DNA, the CDR3 is TGTGCCAGCAGTGACGGGGCAGGGGTAGGCTATGGCTACACCTTC.

The genes are TRBV13 and TRBJ2-2; D call uncertain. Germline CDR1 and CDR2: PRHDT and FYEKMQ (reference sequence). There are 12 residues in the CDR3. The germline V and J ends were trimmed by 1 base and 6 bases, with 3 bases remaining between them. CDR3 nucleotide sequence: TGTGCCAGCAGCTTAGCGGCCGGGGAGCTGTTTTTT. This encodes CASSLAAGELFF.

This chain joins TRBV2 and TRBJ1-2, with D unclear. The CDR3 runs 16 residues. V was clipped by 3 bases and J by 1 base, with 15 bases between them. Germline V gene data show CDR1 as SNHLY and CDR2 as FYNNEI. The CDR3 region is CASSDSEGSGNYGYTF. The CDR3 bases are TGTGCCAGCAGTGACTCAGAAGGCTCGGGTAACTATGGCTACACCTTC.

CDR3 in amino acids: CASSLQPGTSGSYEQYF. CDR3 nucleotides: TGCGCCAGCAGCCTCCAGCCAGGGACTAGCGGCTCCTACGAGCAGTACTTC. The rearrangement links TRBV4-1 to TRBJ2-7; 11 bases match TRBD2. This CDR3 contains 17 residues. The V segment lost 4 bases and the J segment 0 bases; nucleotides outside the gene matches: 8. Per the germline V gene, CDR1 is MGHRA and CDR2 is YSYEKL.

This chain links TRBV3-1 (or the pseudogene TRBV3-2) with TRBJ1-1; no clear D gene. V shed 7 bases and J shed 7 bases, with 16 bases lying between them. Germline CDR1 and CDR2: LGHDT and YNNKEL (reference sequence). CDR3 length: 13 amino acids. DNA of the CDR3: TGTGCCAGCAACCAGAAACCCTCGGGTGAAGCTTTCTTT. Amino acids: CASNQKPSGEAFF.